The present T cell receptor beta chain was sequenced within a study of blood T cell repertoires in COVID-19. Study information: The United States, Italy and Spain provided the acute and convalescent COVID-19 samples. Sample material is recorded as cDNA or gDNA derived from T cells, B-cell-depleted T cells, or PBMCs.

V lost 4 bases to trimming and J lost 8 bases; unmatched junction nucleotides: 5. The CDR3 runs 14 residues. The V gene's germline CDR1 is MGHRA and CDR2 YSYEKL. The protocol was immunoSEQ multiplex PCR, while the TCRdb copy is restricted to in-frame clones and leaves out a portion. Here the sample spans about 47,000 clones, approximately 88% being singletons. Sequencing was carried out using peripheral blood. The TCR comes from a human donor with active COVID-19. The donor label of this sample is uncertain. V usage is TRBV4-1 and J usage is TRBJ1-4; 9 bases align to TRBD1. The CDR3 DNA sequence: TGCGCCAGCAGCCCGGGACAGGGAAACGAAAAACTGTTTTTT. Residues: CASSPGQGNEKLFF.